The clone carrying this TCR beta chain occurred a few times. The antigen remains unidentified. This sample is drawn from a study of blood T cells in healthy people across ages. Regarding the study as a whole: TCR beta diversity per million T cells fell roughly linearly with age.

It was with a sample-barcoded 5' primer and a J-beta primer mix that a second PCR of about 6 to 12 cycles was run. TCRdb analysed the 5' RACE reads with MiXCR anew, one entry per CDR3 protein. The repertoire has about 1.8 million distinct CDR3 sequences, approximately 50% of them found once; the top ten carry around 2.1%. The CDR3 runs to 13 residues. The V gene's germline CDR1 is DFQATT and CDR2 SNEGSKA (reference sequence). Sequencing was performed on blood. This clonotype was obtained from a woman aged 35 to 49 in good health. This sequence joins TRBV20-1 and TRBJ2-4; TRBD1 matches at 7 bases. The DNA matches TRBJ2-7 better at its end, which makes the J call doubtful. Here the CDR3 DNA reads TGCAGTGCTCCCGGGACAGCGCTCTACGAGCAGTACTTC. It is translated as CSAPGTALYEQYF.